Listed here are 23 T cell receptor beta chains from one sample, sequenced in a study of T cells in Graves' hyperthyroidism and ophthalmopathy. What was amplified from RNA transcripts were TCR beta CDR3 regions. A first-round RT-PCR of the TCR CDR3 used the HTBI primer set. MiXCR, applied by TCRdb to the multiplex PCR reads, yields one record per CDR3 protein. The sample holds a few hundred thousand distinct CDR3 sequences, under 60% seen once. The material sequenced was peripheral blood or thyroid tissue (not recorded which). Receptor source: a young woman with Graves' hyperthyroidism.

In its sample, this clonotype was seen a few times. This chain links TRBV6-5 with TRBJ1-2; 9 bases map to TRBD1. Germline V CDR1 and CDR2: MNHEY, SVGAGI. The CDR3 spans 16 residues. The junction had 7 bases not matched to a gene; V was cut back by 5 bases and J by 0 bases. CDR3 loop: CASSIKQGASNYGYTF. The CDR3 coding sequence is TGTGCCAGCAGTATAAAACAGGGGGCATCTAACTATGGCTACACCTTC.

The V gene is TRBV10-3, the J gene TRBJ1-6, with D uncertain. Germline CDR1 and CDR2: ENHRY and SYGVKD. Trimming left V 2 bases short and J 1 base short, with 6 bases between. The CDR3 runs 15 residues. CDR3 DNA: TGTGCCATCAGTGAGGGCGGTTCCTATAATTCACCCCTCCACTTT. Its translation is CAISEGGSYNSPLHF.

This clonotype was picked up many times. This chain joins TRBV6-5 and TRBJ1-5; a possible D gene is TRBD1 (6 bases). The CDR3 covers 14 residues. V was trimmed by 5 bases and J by 12 bases, leaving 20 bases between them. Germline values: CDR1 MNHEY, CDR2 SVGAGI. This CDR3 reads CASSEVGEGVLQHF. The CDR3 region has the DNA TGTGCCAGCAGTGAAGTGGGGGAGGGGGTGCTCCAGCATTTT.

V usage is TRBV6-1 and J usage is TRBJ2-3, with a weak D call TRBD2 (6 bases). This CDR3 has 14 amino acids. The ends were cut back, 6 bases at V and 4 bases at J, with 14 bases in the middle. Germline V CDR1 and CDR2: MNHNS, SASEGT. CDR3 region: CASRTGTSSDTQYF. Written as DNA, the CDR3 is TGTGCCAGCAGAACCGGGACTTCTTCAGATACGCAGTATTTT.

Comments on this clonotype: A much larger clone differs by one base, so this may be a read error. The V and J genes are TRBV7-9 and TRBJ2-7, with 7 bases aligning to TRBD1. This CDR3 has 14 residues. The V gene's germline CDR1 is SEHNR and CDR2 FQNEAQ (reference sequence). Trimming removed 6 bases from V and 6 bases from J; junction bases left unmatched: 11. CDR3 nucleotides: TGTGCCAGCAGTCTCCGGGGACAGCAGCCCGAGCAGTACTTC. It codes for CASSLRGQQPEQYF.

This clonotype was observed many times. The gene calls are TRBV7-9 and TRBJ1-1; D might be TRBD1 (6 bases). The V gene lost 8 bases and the J gene lost 1 base, with 8 bases spanning the gap. The CDR3 runs 12 residues. Germline CDR1 SEHNR, CDR2 FQNEAQ (reference sequence). The CDR3 reads CASVRGNTEAFF. The DNA of the CDR3 is TGTGCCAGCGTCAGGGGGAACACTGAAGCTTTCTTT.

The J gene is TRBJ1-2, the V gene TRBV20-1; no clear D. V was cut by 6 bases and J by 0 bases, with 14 bases left in between. Germline V gene data show CDR1 as DFQATT and CDR2 as SNEGSKA (reference sequence). This CDR3 is 14 amino acids long. The CDR3 region is CSAEDRETNYGYTF. CDR3 nucleotides: TGCAGTGCCGAGGACCGGGAAACTAACTATGGCTACACCTTC.

The sample holds many counts of this clonotype. The V call is TRBV6-1, the J call TRBJ1-1; D is undetermined. CDR1 and CDR2 (germline): MNHNS, SASEGT. The CDR3 is made up of 13 amino acids. The V and J ends lost 1 base and 5 bases respectively, with 8 bases between them. For the CDR3, the DNA is TGTGCCAGCAGTGAAGAACCGGGGACTGAAGCTTTCTTT. It encodes CASSEEPGTEAFF.

This clonotype was picked up a small number of times. The CDR3 protein is CSARVLAGGGNTEAFF. The CDR3, as DNA: TGCAGTGCTAGAGTCTTAGCAGGGGGCGGGAACACTGAAGCTTTCTTT. The chain carries TRBV20-1 and TRBJ1-1; 8 bases match TRBD1. The CDR3 has 16 amino acids. V gave up 1 base and J gave up 1 base; unmatched junction bases: 8. CDR1 is DFQATT, CDR2 SNEGSKA, per germline (reference sequence).

This clonotype was counted ten times or more. This sequence joins TRBV12-3 or TRBV12-4 and TRBJ2-7, with TRBD2 matching over 8 bases. The CDR3 runs to 14 residues. With 5 bases clipped from V and 7 bases from J, the junction kept 10 bases outside the gene matches. The CDR3 here is CASSAPGLASEQYF. CDR3 bases: TGTGCCAGCAGTGCCCCAGGACTAGCTTCTGAGCAGTACTTC.

With regard to this clonotype: The conserved final phenylalanine or tryptophan is absent from the CDR3, which likely points to a read error. The chain combines TRBV7-2 with TRBJ1-3; D possibly corresponds to TRBD1 (6 bases). The CDR3 sequence is 16 residues long. The germline V gene encodes CDR1 SGHTA and CDR2 FQGNSA. The CDR3 coding sequence is TGTGCCAGCAGCAAAACAGGGCTGTTCTCTGGAAACGCCATATATCTT. The encoded protein is CASSKTGLFSGNAIYL.

This clonotype was observed at least ten times. V is TRBV7-3 and J is TRBJ1-1; D perhaps matches TRBD1 (5 bases). CDR3 size: 14 residues. In germline, CDR1 is SGHTA, CDR2 FQGTGA. Trimming took 1 base from V and 6 from J, leaving 12 bases between them. CDR3 coding DNA: TGTGCCAGCAGCTTAATGGCAAAAGGGGCTGAAGCTTTCTTT. It translates to CASSLMAKGAEAFF. Together with reference TRBV7-3 and TRBJ1-1, the CDR3 gives the full variable domain: GAGVSQTPSNKVTEKGKYVELRCDPISGHTALYWYRQSLGQGPEFLIYFQGTGAADDSGLPNDRFFAVRPEGSVSTLKIQRTERGDSAVYLCASSLMAKGAEAFFGQGTRLTVV.

The chain employs TRBV2 and TRBJ2-1, with unresolved D. CDR3 length: 15 residues. Deletions cut 2 bases from V and 0 bases from J, with 8 bases between. From germline, CDR1 is SNHLY and CDR2 FYNNEI. The CDR3 region is CASSESVSSYNEQFF. CDR3 bases: TGTGCCAGCAGTGAAAGCGTCAGCTCCTACAATGAGCAGTTCTTC.

As regards this clonotype: A read error may be the cause here, since a much bigger clone is one base away. V gene TRBV7-9 combines with J gene TRBJ2-7; D gene unclear. CDR1 SEHNR and CDR2 FQNEAQ come from the germline V gene (reference sequence). The CDR3 is 14 residues long. CDR3: CASTQKGNSYEQHF. CDR3 in DNA: TGTGCCAGCACCCAGAAGGGCAACTCCTACGAGCAGCACTTC.

Details on this clonotype: A read error may explain this, as a much larger clone is one base away. CDR3 residues: CASSPGAGNDYGYTF. The CDR3 DNA reads TGTGCCAGTAGTCCCGGGGCAGGGAATGACTATGGCTACACCTTC. The chain joins TRBV19 to TRBJ1-2, with D possibly TRBD1 on 5 matching bases. This CDR3 has 15 residues. The V and J ends lost 5 bases and 3 bases respectively, with 16 bases between them. Germline lookup yields CDR1 LNHDA and CDR2 SQIVND (reference sequence).

This clonotype was seen ten or more times. The rearrangement links TRBV24-1 to TRBJ1-1; 9 bases agree with TRBD1. Germline CDR1 and CDR2: KGHDR and SFDVKD. The CDR3 extends over 17 amino acids. Trimming cost V 2 bases and J 6 bases; bases outside gene matches: 12. The CDR3 DNA reads TGTGCCACCAGTGATTCCCCGGGACAGGGAGGAATACCTGAAGCTTTCTTT. Translating it yields CATSDSPGQGGIPEAFF.

V is TRBV10-3 and J is TRBJ1-2, with 9 bases identical to TRBD1. Trimming took 4 bases from V and 1 from J; bases not matched to a gene: 19. The length of the CDR3 is 20 residues. Germline-derived CDR1 and CDR2 are ENHRY and SYGVKD. The DNA for the CDR3 is TGTGCCATCAGTGTGCTGACTAGCGGGAGCGGGACAGGGCTTAACTATGGCTACACCTTC. Residues: CAISVLTSGSGTGLNYGYTF.

This clonotype has a handful of counts. Here the CDR3 reads CASSKTSGRAQMFQYF. The CDR3 DNA reads as TGTGCCAGCAGCAAAACTAGCGGGAGGGCTCAAATGTTCCAGTATTTT. This chain links TRBV7-2 with TRBJ2-3; 13 bases map to TRBD2. The CDR3 sequence is 16 residues long. The V and J ends lost 5 bases and 12 bases, in that order; junction bases with no gene match: 14. Germline-derived CDR1 and CDR2 are SGHTA and FQGNSA.

The V gene is TRBV11-2, the J gene TRBJ1-6; TRBD1 is a possible D gene (5 bases). Germline CDR1 reads SGHAT; CDR2 reads FQNNGV. The V end was cut by 0 bases, the J end by 11 bases, with 14 bases between. This CDR3 contains 15 residues. CDR3: CASSLEGQGLAPLHF. Written as DNA, the CDR3 is TGTGCCAGCAGCTTAGAGGGCCAGGGCTTGGCACCCCTCCACTTT.

This clonotype was counted ten times or more. V and J are TRBV9 and TRBJ2-7; D unresolved. V lost 0 bases to trimming and J lost 5 bases, with 9 bases between them. The CDR3 spans 13 residues. CDR1 SGDLS and CDR2 YYNGEE come from the germline V gene. Here the CDR3 reads CASSVATWDEQYF. The DNA for the CDR3 is TGTGCCAGCAGCGTAGCTACTTGGGACGAGCAGTACTTC.

This clonotype has only a few counts. The gene calls are TRBV20-1 and TRBJ2-2, with no clear D. Trimming took off 3 bases at V and 8 bases at J, with 16 bases between the two ends. The CDR3 has 14 residues. Germline V CDR1 and CDR2: DFQATT, SNEGSKA (reference sequence). This chain's CDR3 is CSARRHRGVGELFF. The CDR3, as DNA: TGCAGTGCTAGGCGGCATAGAGGTGTGGGGGAGCTGTTTTTT.

This chain joins TRBV12-3 or TRBV12-4 and TRBJ1-2; D is perhaps TRBD1 (5 bases). CDR3 length: 12 amino acids. CDR3 DNA: TGTGCTAGTGGTTGGGCAGGGAATGGCTACACCTTC. Translation: CASGWAGNGYTF.

Many counts were recorded for this clonotype. V and J are TRBV12-3 or TRBV12-4 and TRBJ1-3; D gene unclear. With 6 bases removed from V and 5 bases from J, the gap between germline ends came to 11 bases. The CDR3 is 13 amino acids. In DNA form, the CDR3 reads TGTGCCAGCAGCCCCGACTGGAGAAACACCATATATTTT. Protein sequence: CASSPDWRNTIYF.